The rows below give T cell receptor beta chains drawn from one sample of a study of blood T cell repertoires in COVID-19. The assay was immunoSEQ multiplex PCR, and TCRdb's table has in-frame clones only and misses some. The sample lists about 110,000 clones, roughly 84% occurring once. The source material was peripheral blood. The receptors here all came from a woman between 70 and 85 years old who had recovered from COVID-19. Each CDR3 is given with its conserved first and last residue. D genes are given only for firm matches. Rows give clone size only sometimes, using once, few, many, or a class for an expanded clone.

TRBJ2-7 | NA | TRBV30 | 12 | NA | TGTGCCTGGAGACAGGGTATTTACGAGCAGTACTTC | CAWRQGIYEQYF
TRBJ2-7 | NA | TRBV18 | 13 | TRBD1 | TGTGCCAGCTCGCTGGAACAGGGGGACGAGCAGTACTTC | CASSLEQGDEQYF
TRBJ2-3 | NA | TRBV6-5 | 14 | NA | TGTGCCAGCAGTTGGGGGGGCGGGACGGATACGCAGTATTTT | CASSWGGGTDTQYF
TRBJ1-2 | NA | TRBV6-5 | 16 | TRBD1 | TGTGCCAGCAGTTACTCGAGCCGAGACAGGGGATATGGCTACACCTTC | CASSYSSRDRGYGYTF
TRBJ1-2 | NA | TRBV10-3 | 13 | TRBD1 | TGTGCCATCAGTGAGGGCCAGGGGGGTGGCTACACCTTC | CAISEGQGGGYTF
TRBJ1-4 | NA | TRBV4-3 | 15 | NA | TGCGCCAGCAGCCGAGATCTTGCAACTAATGAAAAACTGTTTTTT | CASSRDLATNEKLFF
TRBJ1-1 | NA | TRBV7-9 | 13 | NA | TGTGCCAGCAGCTCAAACAGGTACACTGAAGCTTTCTTT | CASSSNRYTEAFF
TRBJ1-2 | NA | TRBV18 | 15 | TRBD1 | TGTGCCAGCTCACTCCGGACAGGGGGCGACTATGGCTACACCTTC | CASSLRTGGDYGYTF
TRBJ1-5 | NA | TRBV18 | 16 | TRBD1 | TGTGCCAGCTCACCTTCCCGGGACAGGGGCAATCAGCCCCAGCATTTT | CASSPSRDRGNQPQHF
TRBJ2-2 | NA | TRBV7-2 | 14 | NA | TGTGCCAGCAGCCCGCGGACTGGGCTCGGGGAGCTGTTTTTT | CASSPRTGLGELFF
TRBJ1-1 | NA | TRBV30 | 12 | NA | TGTGCCTGTGACCAGCGGGGCACTGAAGCTTTCTTT | CACDQRGTEAFF
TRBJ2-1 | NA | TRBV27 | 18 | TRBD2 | TGTGCCAGCAGACCTCTACTAGCGGGATATGGTAGTGGCAATGAGCAGTTCTTC | CASRPLLAGYGSGNEQFF
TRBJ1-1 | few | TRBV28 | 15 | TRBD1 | TGTGCCAGCAGTCCCCACAGGGGGCCTTTGACTGAAGCTTTCTTT | CASSPHRGPLTEAFF
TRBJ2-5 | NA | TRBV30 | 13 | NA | TGTGCCTGGAGTAAGGCAGGTTGGGAGACCCAGTACTTC | CAWSKAGWETQYF
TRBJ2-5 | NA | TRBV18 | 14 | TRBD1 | TGTGCCAGCTCACCAAGTTCGACAGGGGAGACCCAGTACTTC | CASSPSSTGETQYF
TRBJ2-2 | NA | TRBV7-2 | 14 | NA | TGTGCCAGCAGCCCCAACCGGGGCACCGGGGAGCTGTTTTTT | CASSPNRGTGELFF
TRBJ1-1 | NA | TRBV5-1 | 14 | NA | TGCGCCAGCAGCACCGGGACATGGGACACTGAAGCTTTCTTT | CASSTGTWDTEAFF
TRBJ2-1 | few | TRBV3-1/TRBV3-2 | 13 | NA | TGTGCCAGCAGCCGGGGGCCCTACAATGAGCAGTTCTTC | CASSRGPYNEQFF
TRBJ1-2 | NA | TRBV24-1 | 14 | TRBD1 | TGTGCCACCAGTGATGACAGGGGGCCCTATGGCTACACCTTC | CATSDDRGPYGYTF
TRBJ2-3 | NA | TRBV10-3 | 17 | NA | TGTGCCATCAGTGAGTTTGGGGCCGGAGAAATCACAGATACGCAGTATTTT | CAISEFGAGEITDTQYF
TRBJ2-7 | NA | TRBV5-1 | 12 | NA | TGCGCCAGCAGCTATGGACAGTACGAGCAGTACTTC | CASSYGQYEQYF
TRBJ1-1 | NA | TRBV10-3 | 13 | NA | TGTGCCATCAACCGGGACTCCGACACTGAAGCTTTCTTT | CAINRDSDTEAFF
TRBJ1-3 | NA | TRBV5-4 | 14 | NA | TGTGCCAGCAGCTCCCGGACAGAAGCGAACACCATATATTTT | CASSSRTEANTIYF
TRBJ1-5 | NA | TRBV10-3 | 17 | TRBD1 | TGTGCCATCAGTGAGGGGACACAGGGGGCCGGGCGTCAGCCCCAGCATTTT | CAISEGTQGAGRQPQHF
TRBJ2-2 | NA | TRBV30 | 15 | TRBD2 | TGTGCCTGGAGCGGGACCCCGGGGGGGACCGGGGAGCTGTTTTTT | CAWSGTPGGTGELFF
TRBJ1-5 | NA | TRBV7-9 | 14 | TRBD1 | TGTGCCAGCAGCCTCACAGGGGGCGATCAGCCCCAGCATTTT | CASSLTGGDQPQHF
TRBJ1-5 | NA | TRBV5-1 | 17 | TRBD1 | TGCGCCAGACCGGGACAGTGTGAAAGGTTTAGCAATCAGCCCCAGCATTTT | CARPGQCERFSNQPQHF
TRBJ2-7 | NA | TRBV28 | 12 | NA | TGTGCCAGCAGTTTGGAGGGGGCGGTGCAGTACTTC | CASSLEGAVQYF
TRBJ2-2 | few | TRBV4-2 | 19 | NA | TGTGCCAGCAGCCAAGATCCTCCTGGGGGGGGGCGAGTCACCGGGGAGCTGTTTTTT | CASSQDPPGGGRVTGELFF
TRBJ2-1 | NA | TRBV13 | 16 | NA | TGTGCCAGCAGCTTTACAGCGGAGCCGCCCTACAATGAGCAGTTCTTC | CASSFTAEPPYNEQFF
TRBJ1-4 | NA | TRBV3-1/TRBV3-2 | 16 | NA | TGTGCCAGCAGCCAAGCCCAAGGCGGGGGGAATGAAAAACTGTTTTTT | CASSQAQGGGNEKLFF
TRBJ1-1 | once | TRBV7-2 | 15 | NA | TGTGCCAGCAGCTTAGTAACGGGGGGCTACACTGAAGCTTTCTTT | CASSLVTGGYTEAFF
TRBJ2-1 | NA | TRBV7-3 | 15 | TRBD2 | TGTGCCAGCAGCCGAAGACTAGCGGGAGCGAATGAGCAGTTCTTC | CASSRRLAGANEQFF
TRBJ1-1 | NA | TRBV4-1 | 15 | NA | TGCGCCAGCAGCGGCGGGGGGAATAGGAACACTGAAGCTTTCTTT | CASSGGGNRNTEAFF
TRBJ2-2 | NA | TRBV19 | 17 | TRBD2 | TGTGCCAGTAGTTCCCGGTGGCCAGCGGGGACGACCGGGGAGCTGTTTTTT | CASSSRWPAGTTGELFF
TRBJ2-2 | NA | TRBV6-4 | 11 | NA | TGTGCCAGCCCAGGGTCCGGGGAGCTGTTTTTT | CASPGSGELFF
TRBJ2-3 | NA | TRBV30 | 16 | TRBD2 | TGTGCCTGGGACAGGTATAGCGGGGGTAGCACAGATACGCAGTATTTT | CAWDRYSGGSTDTQYF
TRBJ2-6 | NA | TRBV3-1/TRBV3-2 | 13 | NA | TGTGCCAGCAAGCTAGCGGGGGCCAACGTCCTGACTTTC | CASKLAGANVLTF
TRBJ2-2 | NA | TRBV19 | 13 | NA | TGTGCCAGTAGTATGTGGGGCAGCGGGGAGCTGTTTTTT | CASSMWGSGELFF
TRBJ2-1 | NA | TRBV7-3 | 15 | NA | TGTGCCAGCAGCTTATCAATCTTAACTAACAATGAGCAGTTCTTC | CASSLSILTNNEQFF
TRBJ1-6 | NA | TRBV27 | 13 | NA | TGTGCCAGCGCAAGGGGGTCTGGTTCACCCCTCCACTTT | CASARGSGSPLHF